Described below is a single T cell receptor (beta chain) sequence and its context. These data originate in a study of control samples from healthy donors and cancer patients. TCRdb's table, derived via immunoSEQ multiplex PCR, lists solely in-frame clones and lacks some. Here the sample spans around 200,000 clones, roughly 94% being singletons. The CDR3 sequence is 13 residues long. Per the germline V gene, CDR1 is MNHEY and CDR2 is SVGAGI. Trimming took 7 bases from V and 2 from J, leaving 11 bases between them. The V gene is TRBV6-5, the J gene TRBJ1-2; possibly TRBD1 for D (6 bases). This receptor was taken from a man aged 45-60 years in good health. Sample: blood. As DNA, the CDR3 is TGTGCCAGCACCAATCAGGGGAACTATGGCTACACCTTC. As protein: CASTNQGNYGYTF.